The TCR beta chain under discussion was sequenced for a study of T cell repertoires in cytomegalovirus infection. Study summary: An indication of both CMV infection and matching HLA type came from public TCR beta signatures. Broader study findings: There were carriers of CMV plus the relevant HLA, and cumulative public TCR beta family frequency identified them. Ex vivo responses were dominated by HLA-C-restricted CMV-specific TCR beta clonotypes.

In TCRdb, the reads were re-called with MiXCR into one record per CDR3 protein. The sample has about 530,000 distinct CDR3 sequences; 26% are singletons. This clonotype appeared once. Its target is not known. Trimming stripped 7 bases from V and 2 bases from J, with 15 bases between. The CDR3 is made up of 14 amino acids. Sequencing was carried out using PBMCs. J is TRBJ2-7 and V is TRBV12-3 or TRBV12-4; tentative D call: TRBD2 (6 bases). The clonotype comes from a human donor in good health (CMV status not recorded). Some clones in this sample may be carry-over from other donors' samples. The CDR3 DNA reads TGTGCCAGCACCTCACTCGGGGAGGCCTACGAGCAGTACTTC. As protein: CASTSLGEAYEQYF.